This T cell receptor (beta chain) was captured in a study of blood T cell repertoires in COVID-19. For the study at large: PBMCs, B-cell-depleted T cells, or T cells provided the cDNA or gDNA that made up the material.

Trimming removed 5 bases from V and 0 bases from J, with 14 bases in between. Germline CDR1 is MNHEY and CDR2 is SMNVEV (reference sequence). The CDR3 sequence is 16 residues long. Original data processing: By means of reference gene primer amplification, nucleated cell counts were estimated. TCRdb's copy holds only in-frame clones and misses some; the assay was immunoSEQ multiplex PCR. V, J and clone size were drawn from that table, and D and trimming were deduced from the DNA. The table lists more than 250,000 clones, about nine tenths of them singletons. What was sequenced was peripheral blood. The TCR sequence derives from a man in his forties or fifties with active or convalescent COVID-19. The rearrangement uses TRBV27 and TRBJ2-1, with TRBD2 as a possible D gene (6 bases). The DNA for the CDR3 is TGTGCCAGCAGTACTAGCCAGATGAGCTCCTACAATGAGCAGTTCTTC. The encoded protein is CASSTSQMSSYNEQFF.